The sequence of this TCR beta chain was determined in a study of cytomegalovirus exposure and HLA in healthy donors. The PCR employed 60 Vbeta primers together with 13 Jbeta primers. The repertoire was sequenced with immunoSEQ multiplex PCR; TCRdb's copy has only in-frame clones and lacks some. The data contain 100,000 to 150,000 clones, roughly 80% of them seen just once; the ten biggest clones take up about 1.8%. General observations from the study: It was shown in a later analysis that HLA-associated TCR beta chains were more clonally expanded than other, equally common chains. In most subjects, TCR beta sequences reportedly gave accurate predictions of HLA-A and HLA-B alleles. Later, an analysis found that common viral pathogens appeared to be linked with several of the most significant clusters.

CDR3 size: 14 residues. Germline CDR1 KGHSY, CDR2 FQNENV. V shed 4 bases and J shed 5 bases, with 14 bases lying between them. This clone has just one count. The antigen remains undetermined. Sequencing input: PBMCs. The V and J genes are TRBV16 and TRBJ2-5, with a tentative D call TRBD2 (5 bases). The TCR originated in a man aged 18 to 35 in good health and CMV-seronegative. CDR3 loop: CASSREREPETQYF. CDR3 in DNA: TGTGCCAGCAGCCGAGAAAGGGAGCCGGAGACCCAGTACTTC.